Described below is a single T cell receptor beta chain sequence and its context. Ten or more counts support this clonotype. The target of this receptor is not known. No qualities accompany the bases; no much larger clone lies one base away. The data were taken from a study of T cells in Graves' hyperthyroidism and ophthalmopathy (dated by TCRdb to between 2018 and 2021). Broadly, across the study: To identify distinguishing TCR V-J signatures, a discovery cohort of around 100 patients was used, comprising some 43 with Graves' ophthalmopathy and 57 with stable Graves' hyperthyroidism. For training and testing, the 110 or so patients in the discovery cohort were randomly divided in a 7:3 ratio. In addition, the study compared T-cell repertoires in thyroid tissue and in blood from five to seven Graves' hyperthyroidism patients. After sampling, hyperthyroidism patients received methimazole starting at 30 mg daily, and ophthalmopathy patients received high-dose intravenous methylprednisolone. Prospective prediction of ophthalmopathy was tested in an independent validation cohort of fewer than 20 hyperthyroidism patients and some 17 patients who later progressed to ophthalmopathy. The paper describes TCR Vbeta CDR3 sequencing of 135 peripheral blood samples, made up of around 41 ophthalmopathy patients, around 78 hyperthyroidism patients and some 17 progressor patients.

Summary of the overall study and its limitations: Sample size was not statistically predetermined, and blinding of investigators to group allocation was not performed. Blood samples also contained most of the expanded thyroid clonotypes (frequency above 0.001), which suggests that blood repertoires may reflect thyroid immune responses. In validation, the model predicted progression to ophthalmopathy with roughly 70% sensitivity and 72.22% specificity, a median of around six months before onset. A model built on a 13 V-J signature distinguished ophthalmopathy from stable hyperthyroidism, reaching 85% to 90% sensitivity and approximately 83% specificity in cross-validation and 80%/75% in testing.

Trimming costs V 6 bases and J 0 bases, and their ends lie 15 bases apart. Measured from the cysteine to the phenylalanine, the CDR3 is 16 residues long. Left in the record is the CDR3 DNA by itself, 48 bases read in frame from the first base. CDR1 is given as MNHNS and CDR2 as SASEGT, both from the germline V gene. The TCR beta CDR3 regions were amplified from the RNA transcripts. The first round of RT-PCR for the TCR CDR3 was performed with the HTBI primer set and the Qiagen OneStep RT-PCR kit. Libraries were constructed in a second round of multiplex PCR, after which size selection and purification were carried out. Sequencing of the libraries was done on an Illumina HiSeq2000 using paired-end 100 bp reads. Regarding the original processing steps: SOAPnuke was used to process the raw data, throwing out any read that contained adapters or uncalled bases, had a mean Phred below 15, or lacked an exact constant-primer or identifier match. High-quality paired reads were merged using COPE v1.2.5, and each unique nucleotide sequence was defined as a clonotype. MiTCR v1.1 was used to align the clonotypes against IMGT TRBV, TRBD and TRBJ reference segments. Analysis was restricted to V-J combinations with a frequency above 0.0001, which covered 98% to 99.2% of repertoires. The TCS score was defined as F50 (clonal expansion) divided by E x V (chaos), with BLOSUM62-based TCRdist calculated between CDR3 peptides within each V-J. Welch's t-statistics and random forest reduced just over 500 V-J features to roughly 13, which were used in a naive Bayes classifier (R e1071). Thyroid-blood repertoire similarity was quantified with the Morisita-Horn index. In TCRdb, the public reads were trimmed at Q25 with fastp and aligned with MiXCR, with productive beta chains retained. Each entry is one CDR3 protein sequence, shown with its most common DNA and genes. The V and J calls here are based on TCRdb, not the publication. Present in this sample are about 49,000 distinct CDR3 sequences, 45% to 65% of which were seen just once. The ten largest clones capture 34% of the sample.

A patient counted as having stable Graves' hyperthyroidism if no progression to ophthalmopathy occurred over 18 months of follow-up. Hyperthyroidism patients were newly diagnosed, had a disease duration of under 2 months, and were aged 18 to 65 years. Patients with uncontrolled infections, other autoimmune diseases, pregnancy or lactation were excluded. Diagnoses relied on clinical symptoms, serum thyroxine and TRAb, thyroid ultrasound and orbital computed tomography. Total RNA was extracted using Trizol reagent, and RNA quality was assessed on an Agilent 2100 Bioanalyzer. Sequencing was done on a sample of peripheral blood or thyroid tissue (not recorded which). The chain employs TRBV6-1 and TRBJ1-5, with a weak D call of TRBD1 (6 bases match). This sequence was found in a man aged 18 to 29 with Graves' hyperthyroidism. The CDR3 loop reads CASSSPRGFSNQPQHF. The sequence in DNA is TGTGCCAGCAGCTCCCCGAGGGGGTTTAGCAATCAGCCCCAGCATTTT.